The 15 T cell receptor beta chains below all came from one sample that was sequenced in a study of cytomegalovirus exposure and HLA in healthy donors. Both 60 Vbeta primers and 13 Jbeta primers went into the PCR. The method was immunoSEQ multiplex PCR; TCRdb's version includes in-frame clones alone and lacks a portion of them. This table has around 160,000 clones, roughly two thirds appearing once. The sequenced sample consisted of PBMCs. The source is a woman aged 18-29 years in good health and CMV-seropositive.

A remark on this clone: Germline is not matched at one junction end, which may reflect a read error. V is TRBV7-9 and J is TRBJ1-1; perhaps TRBD1 as D (6 bases). CDR1 is SEHNR, CDR2 FQNEAQ, per germline (reference sequence). The CDR3 totals 13 residues. The CDR3 loop is CTSGKQGYTEAFF. The CDR3 DNA sequence: TGTACCAGTGGTAAACAGGGCTACACTGAAGCTTTCTTT.

V gene TRBV4-1 combines with J gene TRBJ1-1; 7 nucleotides agree with TRBD1. The CDR3 length is 16 residues. V shed 0 bases and J 11 bases; nucleotides not matched to a gene: 15. The germline V gene has CDR1 MGHRA and CDR2 YSYEKL. In DNA form, the CDR3 reads TGCGCCAGCAGCCAAGATTCAGTGAGGAGGGGGCGAGGCGCTTTCTTT. Encoded protein: CASSQDSVRRGRGAFF.

The chain joins TRBV4-2 to TRBJ2-5; D is possibly TRBD2 (7 bases). V lost 3 bases and J 5 bases, leaving 19 bases between the germline ends. Per the germline V gene, CDR1 is LGHNA and CDR2 is YNFKEQ. There are 16 residues in the CDR3. CDR3 protein: CASSHAIRGARETQYF. CDR3 coding DNA: TGTGCCAGCAGCCATGCTATCCGGGGGGCCCGGGAGACCCAGTACTTC.

The chain joins TRBV10-2 to TRBJ1-1; tentative D call: TRBD1 (6 bases). Per the germline V gene, CDR1 is WSHSY and CDR2 is SAAADI. The CDR3 runs to 15 residues. Trimming removed 6 bases at V and 0 bases at J, with 14 bases between. CDR3 region: CASRPGQHMNTEAFF. DNA for the CDR3: TGCGCCAGCAGACCCGGACAGCATATGAACACTGAAGCTTTCTTT.

The chain has TRBV9 and TRBJ2-2; 11 nucleotides line up with TRBD2. Germline V gene sequence: CDR1 SGDLS, CDR2 YYNGEE. V trimming: 1 base; J trimming: 7 bases; junction bases outside the gene matches: 3. CDR3 length: 15 amino acids. The CDR3: CASSVLAGGFGELFF. CDR3 coding DNA: TGTGCCAGCAGCGTACTAGCGGGAGGTTTCGGGGAGCTGTTTTTT.

The chain carries TRBV30 and TRBJ1-5; TRBD1 aligns across 11 bases. CDR1 and CDR2 (germline): GTSNPN, SVGIG (reference sequence). The ends lost 0 bases at V and 4 bases at J; junction bases unmatched: 8. CDR3 length: 17 residues. Written as DNA, the CDR3 is TGTGCCTGGAGTGTAGCTACCGGGACAGGGGGGAATCAGCCCCAGCATTTT. Translating it yields CAWSVATGTGGNQPQHF.

J is TRBJ1-5 and V is TRBV25-1; 7 nucleotides align to TRBD1. The CDR3 has 16 amino acids. Trimming cost V 10 bases and J 0 bases; bases outside gene matches: 12. CDR1 is MGHDK, CDR2 SYGVNS, per germline. The CDR3 here is CATQCGQVGSNQPQHF. Written as DNA, the CDR3 is TGTGCCACCCAGTGCGGACAGGTGGGTAGCAATCAGCCCCAGCATTTT.

This rearrangement joins TRBV27 to TRBJ2-1; 11 nucleotides line up with TRBD1. This CDR3 comprises 18 residues. Germline CDR1 and CDR2: MNHEY and SMNVEV (reference sequence). V gave up 6 bases and J gave up 4 bases; unmatched junction bases: 14. CDR3 DNA sequence: TGTGCCAGCAGATCCGGGACAGGGGGTAGCGGGCAATACAATGAGCAGTTCTTC. It yields the protein CASRSGTGGSGQYNEQFF.

There are a few counts of this clone. The chain employs TRBV7-2 and TRBJ2-7, with a weak D call TRBD1 (5 bases). The V gene's germline CDR1 is SGHTA and CDR2 FQGNSA. The CDR3 is made up of 17 amino acids. The ends were cut back, 0 bases at V and 0 bases at J, with 15 bases in the middle. The CDR3 sequence is CASSLAAGYGLSYEQYF. The DNA of the CDR3 is TGTGCCAGCAGCTTAGCGGCAGGGTACGGCCTCTCCTACGAGCAGTACTTC.

The gene calls are TRBV14 and TRBJ1-6; D remains unclear. V dropped 2 bases and J dropped 8 bases, with 16 bases sitting between them. Germline V gene data show CDR1 as SGHDN and CDR2 as FVKESK. The CDR3 has 16 residues. CDR3 DNA: TGTGCCAGCAGCCAATATCCGGTTAATAGATATTCACCCCTCCACTTT. This encodes CASSQYPVNRYSPLHF.

J is TRBJ1-2 and V is TRBV6-4; 7 bases line up with TRBD1. CDR1 is MRHNA and CDR2 is SNTAGT in the germline V gene. Unmatched junction bases numbered 10, after V lost 8 bases and J lost 4 bases. This CDR3 has 14 amino acids. The CDR3: CASRRQGGGYGYTF. The CDR3 DNA reads as TGTGCCAGCCGTAGACAGGGCGGTGGCTATGGCTACACCTTC.

The chain couples TRBV27 to TRBJ1-2; maybe TRBD1 (5 bases). The CDR3 runs to 13 residues. From germline, CDR1 is MNHEY and CDR2 SMNVEV (reference sequence). Trimming took 6 bases from V and 8 from J, leaving 16 bases between them. The CDR3 loop is CASRRTAGKGYTF. The CDR3 nucleotides are TGTGCCAGCAGGAGAACAGCAGGGAAGGGCTACACCTTC.

This clone was seen only a few times. V gene TRBV19 combines with J gene TRBJ2-2; a possible D gene is TRBD2 (7 bases). This CDR3 region has 16 residues. V was cut by 3 bases and J by 3 bases, with 14 bases left in between. Germline values: CDR1 LNHDA, CDR2 SQIVND (reference sequence). Here the CDR3 DNA reads TGTGCCAGTAGTATGGTAGGGGGGGTGTACACCGGGGAGCTGTTTTTT. Protein product: CASSMVGGVYTGELFF.

This clone was counted a few times. This chain connects TRBV7-3 to TRBJ2-3, with 11 bases that match TRBD2. CDR3 length: 13 residues. CDR1 is SGHTA, CDR2 FQGTGA, per germline. The junction had 6 bases not matched to a gene; V was cut back by 2 bases and J by 14 bases. The CDR3 bases are TGTGCCAGCAGCTTATTACTAGCGGGGGTACGGTATTTT. Encoded protein: CASSLLLAGVRYF.

V and J are TRBV5-5 and TRBJ2-7; D is possibly TRBD1 (5 bases). The CDR3 has 15 residues. CDR1 is SGHKS and CDR2 is YYEKEE in the germline V gene (reference sequence). The ends were cut back, 4 bases at V and 5 bases at J, with 19 bases in the middle. The CDR3, as DNA: TGTGCCAGCAGCCGCAACAGCCGACAGAGCAACGAGCAGTACTTC. Its protein product is CASSRNSRQSNEQYF.